The clone carrying this T cell receptor (beta chain) has only one observation. What it binds is not known. The sample originates from a study of shared clonotypes between healthy human individuals. Study-level information: The study drew on two women and three men aged 18 to 49 as donors.

CDR3 length: 14 residues. The germline gives CDR1 SGHVS, CDR2 FNYEAQ. Losses at the gene ends were 2 bases for V and 4 bases for J; bases not matched to a gene: 2. Findings and caveats of the study: Some naive CD4 clonotypes, roughly 4.7%, turned up in common across a handful of donors. Few donors limited the genetic and exposure-history diversity represented.

Method: immunoSEQ multiplex PCR; TCRdb's copy keeps in-frame clones and lacks some. In the table there are approximately 1.9 million clones, around 93% of which are singletons. Naive-designated CD8 cells lacked CD45RO, were positively enriched for CCR7, and omitted terminally differentiated effector memory CD45RA+ cells. The TCR sequence derives from a young man in good health. Some clones in this sample may be carry-over from other donors' samples. The sample was naive CD8+ T cells from PBMCs. The J gene is TRBJ2-3, the V gene TRBV7-6; 8 bases align to TRBD1. The CDR3 loop is CASSLSTGADTQYF. DNA for the CDR3: TGTGCCAGCAGCTTATCGACAGGGGCAGATACGCAGTATTTT.